These T cell receptor beta chains were read from a single sample in a study of T cell repertoires in cytomegalovirus infection. Each CDR3 protein gets one entry after TCRdb re-called the reads with MiXCR. The profile shows around 430,000 distinct CDR3 sequences, about 42% of them singletons. These TCRs are of unknown antigen specificity. The sequencing here drew on cultured PBMCs, taken from culture after CMV antigen stimulation. The receptors were gathered from a human donor in good health (CMV status not recorded). Some clones in this sample may be carry-over from other donors' samples. Both conserved end residues are part of each CDR3. The D gene is left open where the match is weak. Clone size appears in some rows only: once, few, many, or a class for an expanded clone.

clone size | D gene | CDR3 length | J gene | V gene | CDR3 protein | CDR3 DNA
few | TRBD1 | 16 | TRBJ2-1 | TRBV7-2 | CASSFNRGRSYNEQFF | TGTGCCAGCAGCTTCAACAGGGGGAGATCCTACAATGAGCAGTTCTTC
. | . | 14 | TRBJ1-2 | TRBV7-2 | CASSATAGSYGYTF | TGTGCCAGCAGCGCCACTGCCGGGAGCTATGGCTACACCTTC
few | TRBD2 | 15 | TRBJ2-3 | TRBV4-3 | CASSGLAGVTDTQYF | TGCGCCAGCTCGGGACTAGCGGGAGTCACAGATACGCAGTATTTT
. | . | 13 | TRBJ1-4 | TRBV19 | CASSHLRNEKLFF | TGTGCCAGTAGCCACCTGAGGAATGAAAAACTGTTTTTT
few | . | 15 | TRBJ2-7 | TRBV7-9 | CASSSDSSPTYEQYF | TGTGCCAGCAGTTCGGACAGTAGCCCCACCTACGAGCAGTACTTC
. | TRBD2 | 18 | TRBJ2-5 | TRBV6-1 | CASSGHIWLAGFRETQYF | TGTGCCAGCAGTGGGCATATTTGGCTAGCGGGTTTTCGGGAGACCCAGTACTTC
few | TRBD2 | 14 | TRBJ2-1 | TRBV4-2 | CASSLPGAGGEQFF | TGTGCCAGCAGCCTCCCGGGGGCGGGGGGTGAGCAGTTCTTC
. | . | 14 | TRBJ2-5 | TRBV7-8 | CASSGDWGQETQYF | TGTGCCAGCAGCGGGGATTGGGGACAAGAGACCCAGTACTTC
. | TRBD1 | 13 | TRBJ1-2 | TRBV6-1 | CASRQGVNYGYTF | TGTGCCAGCAGACAGGGGGTAAACTATGGCTACACCTTC
. | . | 15 | TRBJ2-7 | TRBV6-5 | CASSTRQAGAYEQYF | TGTGCCAGCAGTACCAGACAGGCAGGGGCCTACGAGCAGTACTTC
. | . | 13 | TRBJ2-7 | TRBV19 | CASSRPAPYEQYF | TGTGCCAGTAGCCGCCCGGCCCCCTACGAGCAGTACTTC
. | . | 16 | TRBJ2-1 | TRBV6-5 | CASSYTGASVFNEQFF | TGTGCCAGCAGTTACACCGGGGCTAGCGTCTTCAATGAGCAGTTCTTC
. | . | 15 | TRBJ2-2 | TRBV7-9 | CASSLGGLKSGELFF | TGTGCCAGCAGCTTAGGTGGCTTGAAATCCGGGGAGCTGTTTTTT
. | . | 16 | TRBJ2-3 | TRBV7-2 | CASSARVGLREDTQYF | TGTGCCAGCAGCGCCCGGGTGGGGCTTAGAGAAGATACGCAGTATTTT
. | . | 13 | TRBJ2-5 | TRBV6-2/TRBV6-3 | CASGGTPQETQYF | TGTGCCAGCGGTGGGACACCTCAAGAGACCCAGTACTTC
. | TRBD2 | 16 | TRBJ2-3 | TRBV6-2/TRBV6-3 | CASSYWGGLARDTQYF | TGTGCCAGCAGTTACTGGGGAGGACTAGCGAGGGATACGCAGTATTTT
. | . | 14 | TRBJ1-1 | TRBV19 | CASSIGQRNTEAFF | TGTGCCAGTAGTATAGGGCAGCGGAACACTGAAGCTTTCTTT
. | . | 14 | TRBJ1-1 | TRBV3-1 | CASSPLWGDTEAFF | TGTGCCAGCAGCCCCCTCTGGGGTGACACTGAAGCTTTCTTT
many | . | 14 | TRBJ1-4 | TRBV6-5 | CASSRPGINEKLFF | TGTGCCAGCAGTCGACCGGGTATTAATGAAAAACTGTTTTTT
. | . | 13 | TRBJ2-1 | TRBV6-6 | CASSGLMAHEQFF | TGTGCCAGCAGTGGCCTAATGGCCCATGAGCAGTTCTTC
. | . | 15 | TRBJ1-5 | TRBV4-3 | CASSLGLLSNQPQHF | TGCGCCAGCAGCTTGGGACTTCTTAGCAATCAGCCCCAGCATTTT
few | . | 15 | TRBJ1-4 | TRBV7-6 | CASSLSGTSQEKLFF | TGTGCCAGCAGCCTCTCCGGGACATCTCAAGAAAAACTGTTTTTT
few | . | 17 | TRBJ2-1 | TRBV7-2 | CASSPRTVISSYNEQFF | TGTGCCAGCAGCCCAAGGACAGTAATCTCCTCCTACAATGAGCAGTTCTTC
. | . | 13 | TRBJ1-2 | TRBV28 | CASSLFSQGWYTF | TGTGCCAGCAGTTTATTCTCACAGGGTTGGTACACCTTC
. | . | 15 | TRBJ2-5 | TRBV25-1 | CASSESLGRQETQYF | TGTGCCAGCAGTGAATCCCTAGGGCGGCAGGAGACCCAGTACTTC
few | . | 13 | TRBJ2-1 | TRBV12-3/TRBV12-4 | CASRLTNYIVQFF | TGTGCCAGCAGACTCACTAACTACATCGTGCAGTTCTTC
. | TRBD2 | 15 | TRBJ2-7 | TRBV20-1 | CSANPPGLGYDEQYF | TGCAGTGCTAATCCACCGGGACTAGGTTACGACGAGCAGTACTTC
. | TRBD1 | 15 | TRBJ2-7 | TRBV6-5 | CASNRFPGQIYEQYF | TGTGCCAGCAACCGTTTCCCGGGACAGATCTACGAGCAGTACTTC
. | . | 13 | TRBJ2-7 | TRBV4-3 | CASSQDTAYEQYF | TGCGCCAGCAGCCAAGATACGGCCTACGAGCAGTACTTC
. | . | 12 | TRBJ2-5 | TRBV7-3 | CASSFRQETQYF | TGTGCCAGCAGCTTTCGGCAAGAGACCCAGTACTTC
. | . | 14 | TRBJ2-3 | TRBV7-2 | CASRRDSYTDTQYF | TGTGCCAGTAGGCGGGACTCCTACACAGATACGCAGTATTTT
few | . | 15 | TRBJ1-4 | TRBV12-3/TRBV12-4 | CASSLETAPNEKLFF | TGTGCCAGCAGTCTAGAGACAGCCCCTAATGAAAAACTGTTTTTT
. | TRBD2 | 14 | TRBJ2-1 | TRBV6-5 | CASSYPAGGAEQFF | TGTGCCAGCAGTTACCCAGCGGGGGGGGCTGAGCAGTTCTTC
few | TRBD2 | 14 | TRBJ2-5 | TRBV7-8 | CASGRALGRETQYF | TGTGCCAGCGGGAGGGCCTTAGGAAGAGAGACCCAGTACTTC
. | TRBD1 | 19 | TRBJ1-5 | TRBV12-5 | CASGSTGALWLYSNQPQHF | TGTGCTAGTGGTTCCACAGGGGCTCTGTGGCTATATAGCAATCAGCCCCAGCATTTT
. | TRBD2 | 17 | TRBJ2-3 | TRBV7-9 | CASSSNRLQRDTDTQYF | TGTGCCAGCAGCTCAAACAGGCTCCAGCGGGACACAGATACGCAGTATTTT
. | . | 18 | TRBJ2-2 | TRBV11-2 | CASRRPGLLTRDTGELFF | TGTGCCAGCAGGAGACCGGGACTTCTAACGAGGGACACCGGGGAGCTGTTTTTT
few | . | 13 | TRBJ1-5 | TRBV28 | CASSWGNNQPQHF | TGTGCCAGCAGTTGGGGTAATAATCAGCCCCAGCATTTT
few | TRBD1 | 14 | TRBJ1-4 | TRBV9 | CASSGGQGDSKLFF | TGTGCCAGCAGCGGGGGACAGGGGGACTCAAAACTGTTTTTT
. | TRBD1 | 15 | TRBJ2-1 | TRBV6-6 | CASSLRQGAIDEQFF | TGTGCCAGCAGCTTAAGACAGGGGGCGATTGATGAGCAGTTCTTC
few | TRBD2 | 15 | TRBJ2-1 | TRBV7-8 | CASSLVGTSFDEQFF | TGTGCCAGCAGCTTAGTAGGGACTAGTTTCGATGAGCAGTTCTTC
. | TRBD2 | 16 | TRBJ2-7 | TRBV7-2 | CASSPRRTSGSYEQYF | TGTGCCAGCAGCCCGAGAAGGACTAGCGGGAGTTACGAGCAGTACTTC
. | TRBD2 | 15 | TRBJ2-1 | TRBV5-4 | CATGAGTSTYNEQFF | TGTGCCACCGGGGCCGGGACTAGCACCTACAATGAGCAGTTCTTC